This TCR beta chain was profiled in a study of breast tumors, draining lymph nodes, adjacent tissues. The CDR3 has 14 amino acids. Germline values: CDR1 SGHRS, CDR2 YFSETQ. Trimming cost V 3 bases and J 4 bases, with 12 bases left between them. TCRdb passed the multiplex PCR reads through MiXCR, listing each CDR3 protein once. The sample has some 15,000 distinct CDR3 sequences, 60% to 75% seen once. The clonotype comes from a female donor with breast cancer. Some clones in this sample may be carry-over from other donors' samples. V gene TRBV5-1 combines with J gene TRBJ2-3; D possibly uses TRBD1 or TRBD2 (5 bases each). The sequencing sample was made of tumor-adjacent breast tissue. This chain's CDR3 is CASSSSGRPDTQYF. CDR3 coding DNA: TGCGCCAGCAGCTCATCGGGGCGGCCAGATACGCAGTATTTT. The full variable domain, rest sourced from reference TRBV5-1 and TRBJ2-3, is KAGVTQTPRYLIKTRGQQVTLSCSPISGHRSVSWYQQTPGQGLQFLFEYFSETQRNKGNFPGRFSGRQFSNSRSEMNVSTLELGDSALYLCASSSSGRPDTQYFGPGTRLTVL.